Below, 29 T cell receptor beta chains from the same sample are listed, as sequenced in a study of blood T cells in healthy people across ages. Together with a sample-barcoded 5' primer, a J-beta primer mix was included in a second PCR lasting about 6 to 12 cycles. Each CDR3 protein is one row after TCRdb ran MiXCR on the 5' RACE reads. The repertoire holds about a million distinct CDR3 sequences, with 51% as singletons. Sequenced: blood. These receptors originate from a woman aged 60-70 years in good health.

The chain employs TRBV6-2 or TRBV6-3 and TRBJ2-3; TRBD1 matches at 8 bases. CDR1 and CDR2 (germline): MNHEY, SVGEGT. The CDR3 has 16 amino acids. Losses at the gene ends were 4 bases for V and 2 bases for J; bases not matched to a gene: 8. The CDR3 is CASSFYQGAVTDTQYF. CDR3 sequence (DNA): TGTGCCAGCAGTTTCTACCAGGGGGCCGTCACAGATACGCAGTATTTT.

This chain joins TRBV20-1 and TRBJ1-5, with 9 positions matching TRBD1. Trimming at V came to 6 bases and at J to 3 bases, leaving 15 bases not matched to a gene. CDR3 length: 17 amino acids. CDR1 and CDR2 from the germline V gene are DFQATT and SNEGSKA (reference sequence). The CDR3 protein is CSALDRDRVGINQPQHF. The CDR3 coding sequence is TGCAGTGCCTTGGACCGGGACAGGGTCGGAATCAATCAGCCCCAGCATTTT.

This clonotype occurred once. The V and J genes are TRBV12-3 or TRBV12-4 and TRBJ2-1, with unresolved D. This CDR3 comprises 14 residues. The ends were cut back, 6 bases at V and 4 bases at J, with 13 bases in the middle. CDR3 amino acids: CASSLTDVYNEQFF. The CDR3 DNA reads as TGTGCCAGCAGCCTAACAGACGTTTACAATGAGCAGTTCTTC.

Points on this clonotype: The junction and the germline gene differ at one end; a read error may be behind it. This chain connects TRBV28 to TRBJ2-7; D remains unclear. Germline V lookup: CDR1 MDHEN, CDR2 SYDVKM. The CDR3 runs 14 residues. CDR3 in DNA: TGTGTCAGCAGTTTTTTGGCCCCTCAAGAGGCCCAGTACTTC. The encoded protein is CVSSFLAPQEAQYF.

This chain links TRBV12-3 or TRBV12-4 with TRBJ2-5; no clear D. The germline V and J ends were trimmed by 6 bases and 11 bases, with 16 bases remaining between them. This CDR3 has 12 amino acids. The CDR3 nucleotides are TGTGCCAGCAGCTCCCTAATGAATGAGCAGTACTTC. Translated: CASSSLMNEQYF.

This chain connects TRBV6-6 to TRBJ1-2, with a possible D match to TRBD1 (6 bases). V shed 2 bases and J shed 7 bases, with 11 bases lying between them. This CDR3 is built from 13 residues. The germline V gene has CDR1 MNHNY and CDR2 SVGAGI (reference sequence). CDR3 residues: CASSYRDRCGYTF. CDR3 DNA: TGTGCCAGCAGTTACCGCGACAGGTGTGGCTACACCTTC.

Of note for this clonotype: The junction shows a germline mismatch at one end, possibly a read error. This rearrangement joins TRBV7-3 to TRBJ2-5, with D possibly being TRBD1 (6 bases). The J call may not be correct, given that the DNA end is closer to TRBJ2-7. Germline CDR1 reads SGHTA; CDR2 reads FQGTGA. The CDR3 spans 15 residues. The CDR3 nucleotides read TGTGCTAGCAGCCCAACAGGGTTGGGTACGCACGAGCAGTACTTC. It specifies CASSPTGLGTHEQYF.

The chain employs TRBV6-5 and TRBJ2-3; 8 positions match TRBD2. This CDR3 region has 16 residues. J lost 0 bases, V lost 2 bases, and 4 bases had no gene match. In germline, CDR1 is MNHEY, CDR2 SVGAGI. The CDR3 sequence is CASSYPQRGSTDTQYF. The CDR3 DNA follows: TGTGCCAGCAGTTACCCCCAGCGGGGGAGCACAGATACGCAGTATTTT.

As concerns this clonotype: With a much larger clone just one base away, this may be a read error. V is TRBV6-1 and J is TRBJ2-3, with D perhaps assigned TRBD1 or TRBD2 (6 bases each). Germline V lookup: CDR1 MNHNS, CDR2 SASEGT. CDR3 length equals 14 residues. V was trimmed by 7 bases and J by 2 bases, leaving 13 bases between them. Here the CDR3 reads CASTGAPDTDTQYF. The CDR3 coding sequence is TGTGCCAGCACGGGGGCGCCGGACACAGATACGCAGTATTTT.

This clonotype was seen more than once but under ten times. The chain combines TRBV18 with TRBJ2-6; 9 bases match TRBD1. V trimming: 5 bases; J trimming: 0 bases; junction bases outside the gene matches: 8. The CDR3 runs 18 residues. Germline lookup yields CDR1 KGHSH and CDR2 LQKENI. The CDR3 bases are TGTGCCAGCTCAACAACAGGGGGCGGAAACTCTGGGGCCAACGTCCTGACTTTC. It specifies CASSTTGGGNSGANVLTF.

Worth noting for this clonotype: Relative to the germline gene, one junction end is altered; a read error may explain this. The chain carries TRBV20-1 and TRBJ2-5, with 10 positions matching TRBD2. CDR3 length: 16 amino acids. CDR1 is DFQATT and CDR2 is SNEGSKA in the germline V gene (reference sequence). The CDR3, as DNA: TGCAGTGCCAGAGATCCGCTAGCGGGAGCAACCTACGGGCAGTACTTC. This codes for CSARDPLAGATYGQYF.

This clonotype was seen a handful of times. The chain carries TRBV20-1 and TRBJ1-5, with D possibly TRBD1 on 5 matching bases. Germline CDR1 and CDR2: DFQATT and SNEGSKA (reference sequence). CDR3 length equals 14 residues. V dropped 1 base and J dropped 2 bases, with 9 bases sitting between them. CDR3 DNA sequence: TGCAGTGCTAGAGTGGGGCTGGGCAATCAGCCCCAGCATTTT. Residues: CSARVGLGNQPQHF.

The genes are TRBV7-2 and TRBJ2-3, with a tentative D call TRBD1 (6 bases). Germline CDR1 SGHTA, CDR2 FQGNSA. The germline V and J ends were trimmed by 5 bases and 1 base, with 13 bases remaining between them. There are 15 residues in the CDR3. As DNA, the CDR3 is TGTGCCAGCAGCCACGGGACAATCCGCACAGATACGCAGTATTTT. Residues: CASSHGTIRTDTQYF. Combining the CDR3 with reference TRBV7-2 and TRBJ2-3 gives the whole variable domain GAGVSQSPSNKVTEKGKDVELRCDPISGHTALYWYRQSLGQGLEFLIYFQGNSAPDKSGLPSDRFSAERTGGSVSTLTIQRTQQEDSAVYLCASSHGTIRTDTQYFGPGTRLTVL.

At least ten counts were recorded for this clonotype. The genes are TRBV20-1 and TRBJ2-1; weak D call: TRBD1 (6 bases). V gave up 5 bases and J gave up 4 bases, with 15 bases separating them. The germline V gene encodes CDR1 DFQATT and CDR2 SNEGSKA (reference sequence). The CDR3 runs to 14 residues. CDR3 amino acids: CSAGGWGKYNEQFF. The CDR3 nucleotides are TGCAGTGCTGGGGGCTGGGGCAAATACAATGAGCAGTTCTTC.

This clonotype was counted only a few times. The chain recombines TRBV6-1 with TRBJ2-7, with D perhaps TRBD2 (6 bases). This CDR3 comprises 12 residues. Trimming cost V 7 bases and J 4 bases, with 11 bases left between them. From germline, CDR1 is MNHNS and CDR2 SASEGT. CDR3 region: CASMRGRYEQYF. The CDR3 DNA follows: TGTGCCAGCATGCGGGGAAGGTACGAGCAGTACTTC.

There are a few counts of this clonotype. The chain joins TRBV9 to TRBJ2-1; D gene uncertain. V lost 0 bases to trimming and J lost 12 bases, with 7 bases between them. Germline CDR1 reads SGDLS; CDR2 reads YYNGEE. This CDR3 has 11 residues. CDR3 region: CASSVGEVQFF. The DNA for the CDR3 is TGTGCCAGCAGCGTAGGCGAGGTGCAGTTCTTC.

This clonotype was detected only a few times. This chain connects TRBV7-9 to TRBJ2-5; D not resolved. Trimming cost V 0 bases and J 4 bases, with 12 bases left between them. This CDR3 spans 15 amino acids. The germline CDR1 and CDR2 sequences are SEHNR and FQNEAQ (reference sequence). CDR3 DNA sequence: TGTGCCAGCAGCTTAGCAGGGAACGTCAGAGAGACCCAGTACTTC. Amino acids: CASSLAGNVRETQYF.

The chain joins TRBV5-1 to TRBJ2-7; the D gene is possibly TRBD1 (5 bases). This CDR3 has 13 residues. The V gene lost 6 bases and the J gene lost 5 bases, with 15 bases spanning the gap. The germline V gene encodes CDR1 SGHRS and CDR2 YFSETQ. CDR3 DNA: TGCGCCAGCAATAGGGGCAGTTTAAACGAGCAGTACTTC. Protein sequence: CASNRGSLNEQYF. Full variable domain (rest looked up from reference TRBV5-1 and TRBJ2-7): KAGVTQTPRYLIKTRGQQVTLSCSPISGHRSVSWYQQTPGQGLQFLFEYFSETQRNKGNFPGRFSGRQFSNSRSEMNVSTLELGDSALYLCASNRGSLNEQYFGPGTRLTVT.

This clonotype was seen only a few times. V and J are TRBV7-2 and TRBJ2-5, with 8 bases identical to TRBD2. The CDR3 covers 14 residues. Germline assignment: CDR1 SGHTA and CDR2 FQGNSA. Germline trimming cut 5 bases from V and 0 bases from J; bases unmatched to any gene: 2. The CDR3 loop is CASSRGGHQETQYF. For the CDR3, the DNA is TGTGCCAGCAGCCGGGGGGGACACCAAGAGACCCAGTACTTC.

This sequence joins TRBV20-1 and TRBJ1-6; 7 bases are a match to TRBD1. Germline assignment: CDR1 DFQATT and CDR2 SNEGSKA (reference sequence). CDR3 length equals 15 residues. The V gene end was trimmed by 6 bases and the J gene end by 7 bases; junction bases not matched to a gene: 12. The CDR3 region has the DNA TGCAGTGCCCAAAAAGGGGGCAGACTAAATTCACCCCTCCACTTT. It specifies CSAQKGGRLNSPLHF.

A single count supports this clonotype. The rearrangement links TRBV20-1 to TRBJ1-2; D call uncertain. This CDR3 contains 12 residues. Trimming cost V 3 bases and J 8 bases, with 13 bases left between them. Germline V lookup: CDR1 DFQATT, CDR2 SNEGSKA (reference sequence). The CDR3 sequence is CSASGPPEGYTF. The CDR3 DNA is TGCAGTGCTAGCGGCCCGCCTGAGGGCTACACCTTC.

This rearrangement joins TRBV6-1 to TRBJ2-4; D unclear. The V gene lost 3 bases and the J gene lost 7 bases, with 4 bases spanning the gap. Germline V CDR1 and CDR2: MNHNS, SASEGT. The CDR3 runs to 11 residues. The CDR3 spells CASSDHNIQYF. The CDR3 DNA reads TGTGCCAGCAGTGATCATAACATTCAGTACTTC.

The V call is TRBV18, the J call TRBJ2-5, with a tentative D call TRBD2 (5 bases). The germline V gene encodes CDR1 KGHSH and CDR2 LQKENI. This CDR3 region has 14 residues. Trimming removed 3 bases from V and 11 bases from J, with 19 bases in between. CDR3 bases: TGTGCCAGCTCACCGCCGGGGTTCTCGGCTGAGCAGTACTTC. Translation: CASSPPGFSAEQYF.

A few counts support this clonotype. The chain uses TRBV5-1 and TRBJ2-3, with TRBD1 matching over 7 bases. The V and J ends lost 4 bases and 2 bases, in that order; junction bases with no gene match: 7. Germline V gene sequence: CDR1 SGHRS, CDR2 YFSETQ. There are 15 residues in the CDR3. The CDR3 protein is CASSRQGSTTDTQYF. The CDR3 DNA reads as TGCGCCAGCAGCAGACAGGGTTCGACCACAGATACGCAGTATTTT.

The chain has TRBV30 and TRBJ1-2, with no clear D. Trimming pared 0 bases from V and 3 bases from J, leaving 8 bases between. This CDR3 region has 13 residues. The germline CDR1 and CDR2 sequences are GTSNPN and SVGIG (reference sequence). CDR3 region: CAWSVSVHYGYTF. Here the CDR3 DNA reads TGTGCCTGGAGTGTATCGGTCCACTATGGCTACACCTTC.

The V gene is TRBV6-2 or TRBV6-3, the J gene TRBJ2-7, with D maybe TRBD1 (6 bases). Germline V gene sequence: CDR1 MNHEY, CDR2 SVGEGT. The V gene lost 4 bases and the J gene lost 5 bases, with 15 bases spanning the gap. This CDR3 contains 14 residues. CDR3 loop: CASSLQGSGDEQYF. CDR3 nucleotides: TGTGCCAGCAGTTTACAGGGAAGTGGGGACGAGCAGTACTTC.

The chain has TRBV7-9 and TRBJ1-2; 7 nucleotides agree with TRBD1. From germline, CDR1 is SEHNR and CDR2 FQNEAQ (reference sequence). The trim removed 5 bases at V and 3 bases at J, leaving 6 bases unmatched. This CDR3 region has 14 residues. The CDR3 DNA sequence: TGTGCCAGCAGCCCCCCCGGGACAGACTATGGCTACACCTTC. This encodes CASSPPGTDYGYTF.

The rearrangement links TRBV20-1 to TRBJ2-1; the match to TRBD1 covers 9 bases. CDR1 and CDR2 (germline): DFQATT, SNEGSKA (reference sequence). Trimming cost V 5 bases and J 7 bases; bases outside gene matches: 9. The CDR3 has 14 residues. The CDR3 DNA follows: TGCAGTGCTCCCTGGACAGGGGTCGGGAATGAGCAGTTCTTC. Its translation is CSAPWTGVGNEQFF.

Of note for this clonotype: At one end, the junction sequence differs from germline, possibly due to a read error. The V and J genes are TRBV12-3 or TRBV12-4 and TRBJ2-2, with D perhaps being TRBD1 or TRBD2 (5 bases each). The CDR3 has 19 residues. CDR3 sequence: CASRFWGYGAGHNTGELFF. The CDR3 nucleotides are TGTGCCAGCCGTTTTTGGGGGTATGGGGCAGGCCATAACACCGGGGAGCTGTTTTTT.